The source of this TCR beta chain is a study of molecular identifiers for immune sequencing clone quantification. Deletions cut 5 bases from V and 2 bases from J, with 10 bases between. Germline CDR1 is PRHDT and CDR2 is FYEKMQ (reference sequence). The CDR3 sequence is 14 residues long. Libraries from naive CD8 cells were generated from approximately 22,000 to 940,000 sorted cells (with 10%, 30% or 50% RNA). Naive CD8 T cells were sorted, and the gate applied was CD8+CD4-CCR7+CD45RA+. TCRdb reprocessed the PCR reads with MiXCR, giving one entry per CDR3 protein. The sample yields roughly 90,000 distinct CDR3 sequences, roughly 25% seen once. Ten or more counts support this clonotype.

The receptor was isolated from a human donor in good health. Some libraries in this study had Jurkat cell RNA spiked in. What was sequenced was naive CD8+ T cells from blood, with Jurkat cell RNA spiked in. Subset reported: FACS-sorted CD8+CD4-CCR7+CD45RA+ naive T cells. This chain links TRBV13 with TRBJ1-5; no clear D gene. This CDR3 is CASSARRRNQPQHF. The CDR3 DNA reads TGTGCCAGCAGCGCTCGGCGGCGCAATCAGCCCCAGCATTTT.